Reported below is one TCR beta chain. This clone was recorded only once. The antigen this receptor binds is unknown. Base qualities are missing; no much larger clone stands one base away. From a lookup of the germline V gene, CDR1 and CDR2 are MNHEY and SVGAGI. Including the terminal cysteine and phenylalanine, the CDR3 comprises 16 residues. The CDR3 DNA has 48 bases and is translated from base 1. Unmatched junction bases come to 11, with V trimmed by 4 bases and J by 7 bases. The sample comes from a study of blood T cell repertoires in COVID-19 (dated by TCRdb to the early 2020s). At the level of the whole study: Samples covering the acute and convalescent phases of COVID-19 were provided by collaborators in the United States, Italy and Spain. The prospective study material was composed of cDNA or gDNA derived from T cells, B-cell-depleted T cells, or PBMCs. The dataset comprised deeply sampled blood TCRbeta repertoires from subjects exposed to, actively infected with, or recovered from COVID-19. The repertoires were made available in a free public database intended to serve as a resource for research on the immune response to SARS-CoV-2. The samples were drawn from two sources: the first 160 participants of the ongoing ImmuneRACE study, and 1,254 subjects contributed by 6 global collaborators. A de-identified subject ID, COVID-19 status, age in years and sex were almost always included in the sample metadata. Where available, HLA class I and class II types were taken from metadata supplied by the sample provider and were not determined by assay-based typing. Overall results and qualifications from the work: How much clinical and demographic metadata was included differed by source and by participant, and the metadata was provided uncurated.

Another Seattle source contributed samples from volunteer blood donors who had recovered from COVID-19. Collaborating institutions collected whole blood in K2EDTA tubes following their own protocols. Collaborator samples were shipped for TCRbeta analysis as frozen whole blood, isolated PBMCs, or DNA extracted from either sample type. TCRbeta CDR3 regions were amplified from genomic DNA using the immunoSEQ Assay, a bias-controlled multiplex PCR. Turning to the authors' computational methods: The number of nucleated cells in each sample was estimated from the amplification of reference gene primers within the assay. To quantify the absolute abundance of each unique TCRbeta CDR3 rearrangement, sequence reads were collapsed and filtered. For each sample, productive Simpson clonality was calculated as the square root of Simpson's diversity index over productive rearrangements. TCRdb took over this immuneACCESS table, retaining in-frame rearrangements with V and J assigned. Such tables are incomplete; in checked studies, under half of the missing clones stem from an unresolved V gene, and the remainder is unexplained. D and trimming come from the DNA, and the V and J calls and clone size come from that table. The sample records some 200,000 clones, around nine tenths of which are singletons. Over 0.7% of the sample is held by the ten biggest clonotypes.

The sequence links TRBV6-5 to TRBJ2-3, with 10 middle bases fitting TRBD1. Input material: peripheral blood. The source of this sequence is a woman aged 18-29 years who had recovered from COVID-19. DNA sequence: TGTGCCAGCAGTTCTCCGTCCGGGACAGGGGTAAATACGCAGTATTTT. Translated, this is CASSSPSGTGVNTQYF.